What follows is one T cell receptor (beta chain) and its context. An amount of RNA that ranged from roughly 0.5 to 1 ug was reverse transcribed with random hexamers. TCRdb itself ran the immunoSEQ multiplex PCR reads through MiXCR, one entry per CDR3 protein. The sample yields about 150,000 distinct CDR3 sequences, approximately 95% seen once. From germline, CDR1 is DFQATT and CDR2 SNEGSKA (reference sequence). The length of the CDR3 is 13 residues. The V gene lost 6 bases and the J gene lost 5 bases, with 16 bases spanning the gap. The sample originates from a study of CD8 T cells in Susac syndrome. The sample consisted of CD4+ T cells from PBMCs. The chain combines TRBV20-1 with TRBJ1-2; D is undetermined. The sequence derives from a human donor with Susac syndrome. CDR3 residues: CSAHAWLEYGYTF. The CDR3 coding sequence is TGCAGTGCCCACGCCTGGTTAGAGTATGGCTACACCTTC.